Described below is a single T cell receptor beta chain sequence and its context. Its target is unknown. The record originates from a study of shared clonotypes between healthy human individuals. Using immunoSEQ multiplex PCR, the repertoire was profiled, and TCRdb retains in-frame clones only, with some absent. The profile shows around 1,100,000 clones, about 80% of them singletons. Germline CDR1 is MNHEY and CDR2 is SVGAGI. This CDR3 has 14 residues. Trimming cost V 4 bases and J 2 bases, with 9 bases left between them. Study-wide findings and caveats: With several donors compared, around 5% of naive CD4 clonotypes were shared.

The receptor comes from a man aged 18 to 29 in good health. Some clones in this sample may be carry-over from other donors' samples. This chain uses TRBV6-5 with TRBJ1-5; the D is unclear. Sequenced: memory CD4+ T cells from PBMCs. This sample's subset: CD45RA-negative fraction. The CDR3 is CASSSRRGNQPQHF. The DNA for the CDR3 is TGTGCCAGCAGTTCTCGGCGGGGCAATCAGCCCCAGCATTTT.